The next 21 T cell receptor beta chains were all read from a single sample in a study of T-cell memory formation after mild COVID-19. One entry per CDR3 protein, called by TCRdb with MiXCR from the 5' RACE reads. Found here are 300,000 to 400,000 distinct CDR3 sequences, 20% to 25% of them singletons; the top ten hold around 13%. The sequenced material came from PBMCs or a T cell subset sorted from them (not recorded which). The receptor source for this set is an adult woman who had mild COVID-19 (a few samples of this study predate the infection). Cell type and time point are not known.

V and J are TRBV9 and TRBJ2-3; TRBD2 aligns across 8 bases. The V gene end was trimmed by 4 bases and the J gene end by 3 bases; junction bases not matched to a gene: 7. CDR3 length: 15 amino acids. From germline, CDR1 is SGDLS and CDR2 YYNGEE. The CDR3 spells CASSTVAGGTDTQYF. DNA for the CDR3: TGTGCCAGCAGCACAGTGGCGGGAGGAACAGATACGCAGTATTTT.

This clonotype was detected a few times. The V and J genes are TRBV6-6 and TRBJ2-7, with 8 bases fitting TRBD1. Germline CDR1 and CDR2: MNHNY and SVGAGI (reference sequence). The V and J ends lost 6 bases and 2 bases, in that order; junction bases with no gene match: 12. This CDR3 is built from 16 residues. The CDR3 reads CASSRGAPDRAYEQYF. CDR3 sequence (DNA): TGTGCCAGCAGCCGAGGGGCCCCGGACAGGGCCTACGAGCAGTACTTC.

Remarks on this clonotype: At one end the junction does not follow the germline gene, possibly because of a read error. The chain combines TRBV20-1 with TRBJ2-3; possible D gene TRBD2, 5 bases. Germline V gene lookup returns CDR1 DFQATT and CDR2 SNEGSKA (reference sequence). The CDR3 spans 13 residues. The CDR3 coding sequence is TGCAGTGCCCGGGGTTCCTCTACAGATACGCAGTGTTTT. Translating it yields CSARGSSTDTQCF.

This clonotype was seen a few times. The V and J genes are TRBV12-3 or TRBV12-4 and TRBJ1-3; TRBD1 might be the D (5 bases). CDR3 size: 16 residues. Trimming cost V 6 bases and J 0 bases, with 15 bases left between them. The CDR3 sequence: CASSRDGTFSGNTIYF. Written as DNA, the CDR3 is TGTGCCAGCAGCCGGGACGGCACTTTCTCTGGAAACACCATATATTTT.

There are a few counts of this clonotype. The chain is built from TRBV3-2 and TRBJ2-7; the D segment call TRBD1 is taken from the table without a DNA check. TRBV3-2 is a pseudogene segment. The CDR3 contains 10 residues. The CDR3 nucleotides read TGTCGGGACAGGGGCCACGAGCAGTACTTC. Translation gives CRDRGHEQYF.

Only a few counts were recorded for this clonotype. Here the CDR3 DNA reads TGTGCCAGCAGTTACCGGGGACAGGGGACGACTAATGAAAAACTGTTTTTT. Its protein product is CASSYRGQGTTNEKLFF. The rearrangement uses TRBV6-5 and TRBJ1-4; TRBD1 matches at 10 bases. The ends lost 2 bases at V and 2 bases at J; junction bases unmatched: 5. Germline V gives CDR1 MNHEY, CDR2 SVGAGI. The CDR3 loop spans 17 amino acids.

This clonotype was counted between two and nine times. The genes are TRBV7-7 and TRBJ2-5; D is unclear. Trimming left V 5 bases short and J 2 bases short, with 12 bases between. This CDR3 region has 14 residues. Germline-derived CDR1 and CDR2 are SSHAT and FNYEAQ (reference sequence). CDR3 bases: TGTGCCAGCAGCCTTCGACTCGCTCAAGAGACCCAGTACTTC. Translating gives CASSLRLAQETQYF.

This clonotype was recorded a few times. V is TRBV14 and J is TRBJ2-3, with D uncertain. This CDR3 has 16 amino acids. V lost 5 bases and J 10 bases, leaving 25 bases between the germline ends. Germline CDR1 reads SGHDN; CDR2 reads FVKESK. The CDR3 coding sequence is TGTGCCAGCAGCTTCACCGACATAGGGAAGGGCGGTTCGCAGTATTTT. Encoded protein: CASSFTDIGKGGSQYF.

The rearrangement uses TRBV7-9 and TRBJ2-1; TRBD2 might be the D (6 bases). The germline V gene encodes CDR1 SEHNR and CDR2 FQNEAQ (reference sequence). The germline V and J ends were trimmed by 8 bases and 6 bases, with 14 bases remaining between them. There are 13 residues in the CDR3. CDR3 DNA sequence: TGTGCCAGCGTTTGGGACTTCCTCAATGAGCAGTTCTTC. Residues: CASVWDFLNEQFF. Full variable domain (rest looked up from reference TRBV7-9 and TRBJ2-1): DTGVSQNPRHKITKRGQNVTFRCDPISEHNRLYWYRQTLGQGPEFLTYFQNEAQLEKSRLLSDRFSAERPKGSFSTLEIQRTEQGDSAMYLCASVWDFLNEQFFGPGTRLTVL.

The CDR3 DNA reads as TGTGCCAGCAGCTTGTCTAGTCCGAATGAGCAGTTCTTC. It yields the protein CASSLSSPNEQFF. The rearrangement links TRBV5-6 to TRBJ2-1; D is unresolved. Trimming removed 1 base from V and 7 bases from J, with 9 bases in between. Germline assignment: CDR1 SGHDT and CDR2 YYEEEE. This CDR3 has 13 amino acids.

The chain carries TRBV7-9 and TRBJ2-7; the D call may be TRBD1 or TRBD2 (5 bases each). CDR3 length equals 14 residues. Germline V gene sequence: CDR1 SEHNR, CDR2 FQNEAQ (reference sequence). The V end was cut by 5 bases, the J end by 4 bases, with 15 bases between. CDR3 sequence: CASSRGDGEYEQYF. In DNA, the CDR3 is TGTGCCAGCAGCAGAGGGGACGGGGAATACGAGCAGTACTTC.

The chain joins TRBV27 to TRBJ1-6; D perhaps matches TRBD1 (6 bases). Germline V gene data show CDR1 as MNHEY and CDR2 as SMNVEV (reference sequence). The CDR3 contains 18 residues. V lost 4 bases, J lost 5 bases, and 21 bases lay in between. In DNA, the CDR3 is TGTGCCAGCAGTTCCCCCGCCCGGGGGCGGCGAGATAATTCACCCCTCCACTTT. It specifies CASSSPARGRRDNSPLHF.

This clonotype occurred a few times. This chain uses TRBV12-3 or TRBV12-4 with TRBJ1-5; 8 nucleotides agree with TRBD1. The CDR3 loop spans 17 amino acids. The V and J ends lost 6 bases and 1 base, in that order; junction bases with no gene match: 11. The CDR3 DNA sequence: TGTGCCAGCAGGGGAGGGGCAGGGGGCTTGAGCAATCAGCCCCAGCATTTT. It specifies CASRGGAGGLSNQPQHF.

This clonotype was seen more than once but under ten times. The chain couples TRBV6-5 to TRBJ2-1; tentatively, D is TRBD2 (5 bases). Germline CDR1 MNHEY, CDR2 SVGAGI. Trimming pared 5 bases from V and 1 base from J, leaving 9 bases between. This CDR3 is built from 14 residues. DNA for the CDR3: TGTGCCAGCAGTACGGGGTGGTCCTACAATGAGCAGTTCTTC. Protein product: CASSTGWSYNEQFF.

This clonotype was detected a few times. The chain couples TRBV11-2 to TRBJ2-1; 7 nucleotides agree with TRBD2. This CDR3 region has 14 residues. CDR1 and CDR2 from the germline V gene are SGHAT and FQNNGV. After removal of 4 bases from V and 6 bases from J, the junction contained 6 bases not matched to a gene. The CDR3 here is CASSSPPGGNEQFF. Here the CDR3 DNA reads TGTGCCAGCAGCTCTCCGCCGGGGGGCAATGAGCAGTTCTTC.

V is TRBV12-3 or TRBV12-4 and J is TRBJ2-1, with no clear D. Trimming removed 6 bases at V and 10 bases at J, with 13 bases between. The CDR3 is 12 residues long. CDR3 amino acids: CASRTPLAEQFF. The CDR3 DNA reads TGTGCCAGCAGGACCCCTCTCGCCGAGCAGTTCTTC.

This clonotype was found a few times. J is TRBJ1-3 and V is TRBV20-1; 10 bases map to TRBD1. Trimming at V came to 4 bases and at J to 7 bases, leaving 4 bases not matched to a gene. This CDR3 is built from 13 residues. Germline-derived CDR1 and CDR2 are DFQATT and SNEGSKA (reference sequence). Here the CDR3 reads CSAIRDRGNTIYF. The CDR3 nucleotides read TGCAGTGCTATCCGGGACAGGGGTAACACCATATATTTT.

This clonotype was recorded a few times. The chain has TRBV6-5 and TRBJ2-7; no firm D call. Per the germline V gene, CDR1 is MNHEY and CDR2 is SVGAGI. This CDR3 region has 17 residues. V was cut by 0 bases and J by 0 bases, with 15 bases left in between. In DNA form, the CDR3 reads TGTGCCAGCAGTTACTCCGTTTTGAGGAGCAGCTCCTACGAGCAGTACTTC. Translation gives CASSYSVLRSSSYEQYF.

In its sample, this clonotype was seen a few times. This rearrangement joins TRBV15 to TRBJ1-2; D is perhaps TRBD1 (6 bases). Trimming pared 0 bases from V and 1 base from J, leaving 12 bases between. Germline V gene sequence: CDR1 LNHNV, CDR2 YYDKDF (reference sequence). The CDR3 is made up of 16 amino acids. CDR3 sequence: CATSRDRGLGNYGYTF. CDR3 DNA sequence: TGTGCCACCAGCAGAGACAGGGGTTTGGGTAACTATGGCTACACCTTC.

This clonotype was counted ten times or more. The chain carries TRBV5-1 and TRBJ2-1; TRBD2 might be the D (6 bases). Germline V gene sequence: CDR1 SGHRS, CDR2 YFSETQ. The CDR3 covers 12 residues. The V end was cut by 1 base, the J end by 12 bases, with 11 bases between. The CDR3 DNA reads TGCGCCAGCAGCTTGATGGGGGGAGTGCAGTTCTTC. Protein sequence: CASSLMGGVQFF. The complete variable domain, with remaining parts taken from reference TRBV5-1 and TRBJ2-1, reads KAGVTQTPRYLIKTRGQQVTLSCSPISGHRSVSWYQQTPGQGLQFLFEYFSETQRNKGNFPGRFSGRQFSNSRSEMNVSTLELGDSALYLCASSLMGGVQFFGPGTRLTVL.

CDR3 loop: CASSSGLKETQYF. CDR3 DNA sequence: TGTGCCAGCAGCTCCGGACTAAAAGAGACCCAGTACTTC. The chain has TRBV7-3 and TRBJ2-5; possibly TRBD2 for D (6 bases). From germline, CDR1 is SGHTA and CDR2 FQGTGA. Trimming stripped 4 bases from V and 3 bases from J, with 9 bases between. There are 13 residues in the CDR3.